This TCR beta chain is from a study of blood T cell repertoires in COVID-19. Study at large: The United States, Italy and Spain provided the acute and convalescent COVID-19 samples.

CDR1 and CDR2 from the germline V gene are SGHTA and FQGNSA. V was shortened by 1 base and J by 10 bases, with 14 bases between the two germline ends. There are 14 residues in the CDR3. Assay: immunoSEQ multiplex PCR; the TCRdb copy retains only in-frame clones and omits some. The data show under 85,000 clones, with 80% to 85% seen just once and 15% to 17% held by the top ten. The sequencing input was peripheral blood. V and J are TRBV7-2 and TRBJ2-1; D is possibly TRBD2 (5 bases). The TCR sequence derives from a man at least 80 years old with acute or convalescent COVID-19. CDR3 nucleotides: TGTGCCAGCAGCTTAGGACCGAGGGCTGGAGAGCAGTTCTTC. This gives the protein CASSLGPRAGEQFF.